What follows are 10 T cell receptor beta chains derived from one specimen sequenced in a study of T cells after yellow fever vaccination (dated by TCRdb to between 2018 and 2021). The meaning of the sample's treatment or condition label: live attenuated yellow fever vaccine strain. The library was generated by 5' RACE. Sequencing instrument: Illumina HiSeq 2500. The raw public reads went through TCRdb reprocessing: fastp at Q25, MiXCR clone calling, in-frame beta chains kept. Rows are combined by CDR3 protein, so each entry shows the most common genes and DNA. The sample yields around 310,000 distinct CDR3 sequences; 8.7% were counted once. The ten most abundant clones make up under 20% of the sample. The sequencing used PBMCs, collected on the day of the first yellow fever vaccination. The receptors originated from a young man who received the YFV17D yellow fever vaccine.

The rearrangement links TRBV6-1 to TRBJ2-3; 7 nucleotides match TRBD2. V lost 7 bases, J lost 8 bases, and 12 bases stayed unmatched. The CDR3 length is 14 residues. The germline gives CDR1 MNHNS, CDR2 SASEGT. In nucleotides, the CDR3 is TGTGCCAGCATCCCGGGGGGTGGGAAGGGTACGCAGTATTTT. It translates to CASIPGGGKGTQYF.

This clonotype was counted many times. This chain uses TRBV6-2 or TRBV6-3 with TRBJ1-2; no reliable D call. V was cut by 6 bases and J by 4 bases, with 6 bases left in between. Per germline, CDR1 MNHEY and CDR2 SVGEGT. The CDR3 is 11 amino acids. This CDR3 reads CASRTGYGYTF. DNA of the CDR3: TGTGCCAGCAGGACCGGCTATGGCTACACCTTC.

This chain uses TRBV6-4 with TRBJ2-7; TRBD1 aligns across 7 bases. J lost 3 bases, V lost 11 bases, and 13 bases had no gene match. Per germline, CDR1 MRHNA and CDR2 SNTAGT. This CDR3 is built from 14 residues. As DNA, the CDR3 is TGTGCCGGCCAACAGGGGTCCCACTACTACGAGCAGTACTTC. Its protein is CAGQQGSHYYEQYF.

This clonotype was counted between two and nine times. This chain connects TRBV4-3 to TRBJ1-1; 8 bases align to TRBD1. Per germline, CDR1 LGHNA and CDR2 YSLEER. The CDR3 sequence is 18 residues long. Unmatched junction bases numbered 18, after V lost 4 bases and J lost 5 bases. DNA for the CDR3: TGCGCCAGCAGCCCCCTGAAGGGGCAGGGGGCCACCGAAACTGAAGCTTTCTTT. Protein sequence: CASSPLKGQGATETEAFF.

The V gene is TRBV5-5, the J gene TRBJ2-7, with TRBD2 matching over 8 bases. Germline lookup yields CDR1 SGHKS and CDR2 YYEKEE (reference sequence). There are 16 residues in the CDR3. The J segment lost 2 bases and the V segment lost 5 bases, leaving 12 bases of the junction unmatched. CDR3 sequence: CASRKRIAGSTYEQYF. The CDR3 region has the DNA TGTGCCAGCAGAAAACGAATAGCGGGGTCCACCTACGAGCAGTACTTC.

J is TRBJ1-4 and V is TRBV7-9, with D tentatively TRBD1 (6 bases). Trimming took off 3 bases at V and 3 bases at J, with 14 bases between the two ends. The CDR3 extends over 16 amino acids. From germline, CDR1 is SEHNR and CDR2 FQNEAQ (reference sequence). Here the CDR3 DNA reads TGTGCCAGCAGCTTCGGGTTGGGGGCCGCTAATGAAAAACTGTTTTTT. This codes for CASSFGLGAANEKLFF.

J is TRBJ2-4 and V is TRBV7-2, with TRBD1 matching 11 bases. The V and J ends lost 3 bases and 9 bases, in that order; junction bases with no gene match: 4. The CDR3 has 14 amino acids. CDR1 SGHTA and CDR2 FQGNSA come from the germline V gene. The CDR3 DNA reads as TGTGCCAGCAGCTTGGGGACAGGGGGGACCATTCAGTACTTC. Translating it yields CASSLGTGGTIQYF.

This chain joins TRBV6-1 and TRBJ2-1, with 11 positions matching TRBD2. This CDR3 comprises 18 residues. V lost 6 bases and J lost 4; bases outside the gene matches: 14. CDR1 is MNHNS and CDR2 is SASEGT in the germline V gene. CDR3 DNA sequence: TGTGCCAGCAGCCCTGTCGGGATAGCGGGGGGGCCGTACAATGAGCAGTTCTTC. This sequence encodes CASSPVGIAGGPYNEQFF.

The DNA of the CDR3 is TGTGCCATCAGTGAGGCGGGGTCGGTCGTCGCTGAAGCTTTCTTT. Its translation is CAISEAGSVVAEAFF. The chain couples TRBV10-3 to TRBJ1-1; no clear D gene. Trimming cost V 2 bases and J 6 bases, with 16 bases left between them. This CDR3 comprises 15 residues. Germline values: CDR1 ENHRY, CDR2 SYGVKD.

The chain links TRBV20-1 to TRBJ2-3, with 13 bases identical to TRBD2. The CDR3 consists of 16 residues. Germline-derived CDR1 and CDR2 are DFQATT and SNEGSKA (reference sequence). V lost 2 bases to trimming and J lost 3 bases; unmatched junction nucleotides: 5. This CDR3 is CSARILAGGPTDTQYF. Here the CDR3 DNA reads TGCAGTGCTAGAATACTAGCGGGGGGGCCGACAGATACGCAGTATTTT.